A selection of T cell receptor beta chains follows, all from one sample in a study of cytomegalovirus exposure and HLA in healthy donors. Produced via immunoSEQ multiplex PCR; TCRdb's table is partial and in-frame only. The repertoire holds about 150,000 clones, with around 80% as singletons. The sequenced sample was PBMCs. The receptors derive from a male donor in good health and CMV-seropositive. Each CDR3 is given without its conserved first and last residue. Size values are once, few and many counts, or a class for expanded clones, and some rows have none.

cdr3_aa: ASIGGSSYNEQF
clone_size: NA
j_call: TRBJ2-1
v_call: TRBV25-1

cdr3_aa: ASSMGSGYSYNEQF
clone_size: NA
j_call: TRBJ2-1
v_call: TRBV19

cdr3_aa: ASSPGSGQETQY
clone_size: NA
j_call: TRBJ2-5
v_call: TRBV7-9

cdr3_aa: ASSPSGSRETQY
clone_size: NA
j_call: TRBJ2-5
v_call: TRBV5-1

cdr3_aa: ASTSQGPGELF
clone_size: once
j_call: TRBJ2-2
v_call: TRBV19

cdr3_aa: ASSILPGGSGYNEQF
clone_size: NA
j_call: TRBJ2-1
v_call: TRBV5-4

cdr3_aa: ASSPPSVYEQY
clone_size: NA
j_call: TRBJ2-7
v_call: TRBV7-9

cdr3_aa: ASSFGATNTEAF
clone_size: NA
j_call: TRBJ1-1
v_call: TRBV27

cdr3_aa: ASSRGNLNTEAF
clone_size: few
j_call: TRBJ1-1
v_call: TRBV6-5

cdr3_aa: ASSYSGASKRWEQY
clone_size: NA
j_call: TRBJ2-7
v_call: TRBV5-6

cdr3_aa: ASSWGGGGQSSGNTIY
clone_size: NA
j_call: TRBJ1-3
v_call: TRBV5-1

cdr3_aa: ASSPRGNYGYT
clone_size: NA
j_call: TRBJ1-2
v_call: TRBV5-1

cdr3_aa: ASSIVLSTGAYGYT
clone_size: NA
j_call: TRBJ1-2
v_call: TRBV19

cdr3_aa: ASSTTGKGQY
clone_size: NA
j_call: TRBJ2-5
v_call: TRBV27

cdr3_aa: ASQEGETQY
clone_size: NA
j_call: TRBJ2-5
v_call: TRBV6-5

cdr3_aa: ASSLGARLAATGEQY
clone_size: NA
j_call: TRBJ2-7
v_call: TRBV5-4

cdr3_aa: ASSLGLAGGADTQY
clone_size: NA
j_call: TRBJ2-3
v_call: TRBV7-2

cdr3_aa: ASSSRGGYEQY
clone_size: once
j_call: TRBJ2-7
v_call: TRBV11-3

cdr3_aa: ATSRGTGIETQY
clone_size: NA
j_call: TRBJ2-5
v_call: TRBV15